This T cell receptor (beta chain) was observed in a study of beta chain features in type 1 diabetes. Study results and limitations: Shorter TCRB CDR3s, moderately but significantly so, marked every one of the four CD4+ subsets in Type 1 diabetes patients.

Comment on this clone: Its target is not known.

CDR1 SGHDT and CDR2 YYEEEE come from the germline V gene. The CDR3 consists of 12 residues. V dropped 1 base and J dropped 13 bases, with 12 bases sitting between them. Sequencing targeted expressed TCRB transcripts, as all isolated RNA had been reverse transcribed. Data came from immunoSEQ multiplex PCR; TCRdb stores just in-frame clones and leaves some out. This sample has a few hundred thousand clones; roughly 25% occur once, and the top ten carry approximately 0.011%. The receptor was derived from a woman aged 30 to 39 with type 1 diabetes. This chain links TRBV5-6 with TRBJ2-1, with D maybe TRBD2 (6 bases). The sequenced sample consisted of naive CD4+ T cells from blood. The CDR3 here is CASSLTEGRQFF. DNA for the CDR3: TGTGCCAGCAGCTTGACGGAGGGACGTCAGTTCTTC.